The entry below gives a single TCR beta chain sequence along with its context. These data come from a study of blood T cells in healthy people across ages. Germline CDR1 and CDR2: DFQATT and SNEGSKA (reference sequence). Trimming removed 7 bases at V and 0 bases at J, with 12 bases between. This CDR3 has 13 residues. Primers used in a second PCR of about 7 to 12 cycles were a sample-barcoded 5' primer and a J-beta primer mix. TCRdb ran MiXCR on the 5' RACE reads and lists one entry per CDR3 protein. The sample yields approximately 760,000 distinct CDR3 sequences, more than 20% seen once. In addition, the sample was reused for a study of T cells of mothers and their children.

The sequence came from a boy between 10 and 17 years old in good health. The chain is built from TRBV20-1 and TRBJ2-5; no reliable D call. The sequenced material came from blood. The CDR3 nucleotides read TGCAGTGGGATTGACCGAAACCAAGAGACCCAGTACTTC. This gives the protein CSGIDRNQETQYF.